This T cell receptor (beta chain) derives from a study of T cells expressing NK-cell markers. About the research overall: Seven donors tested HCMV-seropositive and one tested seronegative among the eight sequenced. General study results and limits: One observes that, in a handful of donors, these clonotypes were also the leading ones within the CD3+CD56-NKG2C+ fraction.

There are 14 residues in the CDR3. cDNA encoding TCR beta was synthesized via 5'RACE template switching incorporating UMIs. TCRdb reanalyzed the 5' RACE reads and collapses them to one entry per CDR3 protein, without DNA. The table lists about 380,000 distinct CDR3 sequences. To note about this clonotype: The antigen remains unidentified.

The TCR comes from a man aged 18-75 years in good health. The J gene is TRBJ2-7, the V gene TRBV23-1; the TCRdb call, TRBD1, lacks DNA for checking. TRBV23-1 qualifies as an ORF whose function is uncertain. Material: blood T cells: a sorted CD56 or NKG2C T cell subset, CD4+ or CD8+ T cells, or bulk PBMC T cells (not recorded which). The CDR3 loop reads CASSQSGDPYEQYF.